This T cell receptor beta chain stems from a study of cytomegalovirus exposure and HLA in healthy donors. Primers for the PCR totalled 60 Vbeta and 13 Jbeta. The method was immunoSEQ multiplex PCR; TCRdb's version includes in-frame clones alone and lacks a portion of them. The data show more than 90,000 clones, 55% to 70% seen once. Sample: PBMCs. The source of this sequence is a boy aged 5 to 17 in good health and CMV-seropositive.

CDR3 nucleotides: TGTGCCAGCAGCGGTGCAGTCCAAGAGACCCAGTACTTC. Translated, it gives CASSGAVQETQYF. This rearrangement joins TRBV5-6 to TRBJ2-5; D remains ambiguous. V lost 4 bases, J lost 1 base, and 8 bases lay in between. This CDR3 has 13 amino acids. Germline lookup yields CDR1 SGHDT and CDR2 YYEEEE.